These 17 T cell receptor beta chains came from one sample sequenced in a study of T-cell reconstitution after alpha-beta-depleted transplantation in children. Preparation of the TCRbeta library involved a method that used unique molecular identifiers. Using its own MiXCR run on the PCR reads, TCRdb lists one record per CDR3 protein. The sample consists of 400,000 to 550,000 distinct CDR3 sequences, roughly a tenth of them appearing once. The sample in question was PBMCs, obtained before TCRalphabeta/CD19-depleted stem cell transplant. The origin of the receptors is a child between 2 and 9 years old with inherited bone marrow failure, due to receive a stem cell transplant.

This clonotype has a handful of counts. This rearrangement joins TRBV27 to TRBJ2-1, with D perhaps given as TRBD1 or TRBD2 (5 bases each). CDR1 is MNHEY, CDR2 SMNVEV, per germline (reference sequence). The CDR3 extends over 17 amino acids. Trimming removed 3 bases at V and 0 bases at J, with 15 bases between. The CDR3 DNA sequence: TGTGCCAGCAGTTTTTTTCTTGTGGGGGTCTCCTACAATGAGCAGTTCTTC. This encodes CASSFFLVGVSYNEQFF.

The J gene is TRBJ2-1, the V gene TRBV12-5; a weak D match, TRBD2 (6 bases). This CDR3 region has 12 residues. Germline lookup yields CDR1 LGHNT and CDR2 FRNRAP. Trimming took 2 bases from V and 10 from J, leaving 9 bases between them. CDR3 region: CASGLYGGEQFF. CDR3 DNA sequence: TGTGCTAGTGGTTTGTACGGGGGAGAGCAGTTCTTC. Using reference TRBV12-5 and TRBJ2-1 for the parts outside the CDR3, the full variable domain is DARVTQTPRHKVTEMGQEVTMRCQPILGHNTVFWYRQTMMQGLELLAYFRNRAPLDDSGMPKDRFSAEMPDATLATLKIQPSEPRDSAVYFCASGLYGGEQFFGPGTRLTVL.

Ten or more counts support this clonotype. The genes are TRBV12-3 or TRBV12-4 and TRBJ2-1; D may be TRBD2 (6 bases). The CDR3 runs 13 residues. The V and J ends lost 6 bases and 9 bases respectively, with 15 bases between them. The CDR3: CASSSTRVSEQFF. Written as DNA, the CDR3 is TGTGCCAGCAGCTCGACTAGGGTCAGTGAGCAGTTCTTC.

This clonotype was detected many times. The CDR3 DNA is TGTGCCAGCAGTCCACTCCCGGCTAGACGAAATGAGCAGTTCTTC. It is translated as CASSPLPARRNEQFF. This sequence joins TRBV28 and TRBJ2-1; no firm D call. Germline CDR1 MDHEN, CDR2 SYDVKM. The CDR3 totals 15 residues. Trimming cost V 5 bases and J 7 bases, with 18 bases left between them. Using reference TRBV28 and TRBJ2-1 for the parts outside the CDR3, the full variable domain is DVKVTQSSRYLVKRTGEKVFLECVQDMDHENMFWYRQDPGLGLRLIYFSYDVKMKEKGDIPEGYSVSREKKERFSLILESASTNQTSMYLCASSPLPARRNEQFFGPGTRLTVL.

This clonotype was found many times. The gene calls are TRBV6-5 and TRBJ2-5; 9 nucleotides line up with TRBD2. The V gene's germline CDR1 is MNHEY and CDR2 SVGAGI. The CDR3 is 15 amino acids. Trimming took 2 bases from V and 5 from J; bases not matched to a gene: 6. For the CDR3, the DNA is TGTGCCAGCAGTTACCTGGCGGGAGGGGTGGAGACCCAGTACTTC. Protein: CASSYLAGGVETQYF.

This clonotype was picked up many times. The chain uses TRBV6-5 and TRBJ1-6; D ambiguous. Trimming removed 2 bases from V and 10 bases from J, with 9 bases in between. CDR3 length equals 13 residues. Germline CDR1 MNHEY, CDR2 SVGAGI. CDR3 sequence: CASSYGGGSPLHF. In DNA form, the CDR3 reads TGTGCCAGCAGTTACGGTGGAGGCTCACCCCTCCACTTT.

This clonotype was picked up many times. The V call is TRBV12-3 or TRBV12-4, the J call TRBJ2-7; TRBD2 matches at 11 bases. This CDR3 has 16 residues. Trimming at V came to 3 bases and at J to 5 bases, leaving 9 bases not matched to a gene. The CDR3 DNA sequence: TGTGCCAGCAGTTTGATACTAGCGGGAGCGAGTGACGAGCAGTACTTC. This translates into CASSLILAGASDEQYF.

A few counts support this clonotype. The chain couples TRBV20-1 to TRBJ2-5, with a tentative D call TRBD1 (6 bases). The CDR3 is made up of 12 amino acids. Germline V gene lookup returns CDR1 DFQATT and CDR2 SNEGSKA (reference sequence). As DNA, the CDR3 is TGCAGCGCGAACAGGGAACAAGAGACCCAGTACTTC. The encoded protein is CSANREQETQYF.

At least ten counts were recorded for this clonotype. The V call is TRBV15, the J call TRBJ2-7, with a weak D call TRBD1 (6 bases). Per germline, CDR1 LNHNV and CDR2 YYDKDF (reference sequence). The CDR3 has 15 residues. Trimming shortened V by 3 bases and J by 5 bases, and 17 bases separated the two germline ends. Here the CDR3 DNA reads TGTGCCACCAGCAGCTCTATTGGGACAAAGGACGAGCAGTACTTC. This gives the protein CATSSSIGTKDEQYF.

This clonotype was seen more than once but under ten times. The chain recombines TRBV7-9 with TRBJ1-2; 11 bases match TRBD1. Trimming took 5 bases from V and 6 from J; bases not matched to a gene: 8. From germline, CDR1 is SEHNR and CDR2 FQNEAQ (reference sequence). The CDR3 has 15 residues. The CDR3 spells CASSTHWTGGHGYTF. In nucleotides, the CDR3 is TGTGCCAGCAGCACCCATTGGACAGGGGGCCATGGCTACACCTTC.

As to this clonotype: Given a much more abundant clone one base away, this may be a read error. The rearrangement uses TRBV5-1 and TRBJ1-2; D is uncertain. Germline-derived CDR1 and CDR2 are SGHRS and YFSETQ. This CDR3 comprises 14 residues. The CDR3 region is CTSSLANLDYGYTF. The CDR3 DNA reads as TGTACCAGCAGCTTGGCGAACCTTGACTATGGCTACACCTTC.

The sample holds many counts of this clonotype. V and J are TRBV9 and TRBJ2-1, with 7 bases that match TRBD2. The germline CDR1 and CDR2 sequences are SGDLS and YYNGEE. V lost 3 bases, J lost 6 bases, and 9 bases stayed unmatched. The CDR3 spans 15 residues. DNA of the CDR3: TGTGCCAGCAGCGAGGGAGGGTTCGTATTCAATGAGCAGTTCTTC. This codes for CASSEGGFVFNEQFF.

This clonotype showed up many times. The J gene is TRBJ2-2, the V gene TRBV13; 10 bases are a match to TRBD2. CDR3 length: 18 residues. CDR1 and CDR2 (germline): PRHDT, FYEKMQ (reference sequence). Unmatched junction bases numbered 9, after V lost 3 bases and J lost 2 bases. The CDR3 sequence is CASSFGGLAAANTGELFF. The CDR3 region has the DNA TGTGCCAGCAGCTTCGGAGGACTAGCGGCCGCCAACACCGGGGAGCTGTTTTTT.

This clonotype was counted a few times. V usage is TRBV12-3 or TRBV12-4 and J usage is TRBJ2-7; 8 nucleotides align to TRBD2. V was pared by 5 bases and J by 2 bases, with 8 bases of the junction left unmatched. The CDR3 runs 15 residues. As DNA, the CDR3 is TGTGCCAGCAGTGACACCGGGGGGGGCACCTACGAGCAGTACTTC. Residues: CASSDTGGGTYEQYF.

This clonotype was observed many times. The chain couples TRBV4-3 to TRBJ1-1; D gene unclear. V gave up 1 base and J gave up 0 bases, with 6 bases separating them. Germline assignment: CDR1 LGHNA and CDR2 YSLEER. The CDR3 runs 14 residues. This CDR3 reads CASSQVLVNTEAFF. For the CDR3, the DNA is TGCGCCAGCAGCCAAGTTTTGGTGAACACTGAAGCTTTCTTT.

This clonotype has only a few counts. This chain connects TRBV21-1 to TRBJ1-5. TRBV21-1 is marked as a pseudogene. The CDR3 length is 12 residues. CDR3 loop: CASSKKGQPQHF. CDR3 sequence (DNA): TGTGCCAGCAGCAAGAAGGGCCAGCCCCAGCATTTT.

This clonotype was recorded many times. The CDR3 coding sequence is TGTGCCAGCAGTGGGCCTAGCGGGAGAAGGAATGAGCAGTTCTTC. Translation gives CASSGPSGRRNEQFF. V and J are TRBV25-1 and TRBJ2-1; 10 bases are a match to TRBD2. This CDR3 comprises 15 residues. V shed 4 bases and J 7 bases; nucleotides not matched to a gene: 7. Germline CDR1 is MGHDK and CDR2 is SYGVNS.